One sample yielded the 24 T cell receptor beta chains listed below, sequenced in a study of CD8 T cells in Susac syndrome. RNA was extracted with the RNeasy kit, and a quantity of roughly 0.5 to 1 ug was reverse transcribed using random hexamers. Using its own MiXCR run on the immunoSEQ multiplex PCR reads, TCRdb lists one record per CDR3 protein. This repertoire shows about 100,000 distinct CDR3 sequences, 95% found once; its top ten account for 0.3%. Material: CD8+ T cells from PBMCs. These receptors all come from a human donor with Susac syndrome.

The chain recombines TRBV29-1 with TRBJ2-5; D possibly matches TRBD1 or TRBD2 (6 bases each). The germline CDR1 and CDR2 sequences are SQVTM and ANQGSEA. The CDR3 sequence is 16 residues long. The V gene lost 1 base and the J gene lost 0 bases, with 15 bases spanning the gap. In DNA, the CDR3 is TGCAGCGTTGAAGGGGGTCGGGGGCTGTACCAAGAGACCCAGTACTTC. It yields the protein CSVEGGRGLYQETQYF.

The chain joins TRBV10-3 to TRBJ1-1, with 7 bases identical to TRBD1. Germline CDR1 is ENHRY and CDR2 is SYGVKD. Trimming took 10 bases from V and 0 from J; bases not matched to a gene: 8. The CDR3 has 14 residues. The CDR3 DNA follows: TGTGCCAATCGAGGGGACAGTCTGAACACTGAAGCTTTCTTT. This sequence encodes CANRGDSLNTEAFF.

This clonotype was seen a single time. The chain recombines TRBV20-1 with TRBJ2-1; D unclear. Germline V gives CDR1 DFQATT, CDR2 SNEGSKA (reference sequence). V lost 0 bases to trimming and J lost 6 bases, with 6 bases between them. The length of the CDR3 is 12 residues. DNA for the CDR3: TGCAGTGCTAGAGATATGGGCAATGAGCAGTTCTTC. Translated, it gives CSARDMGNEQFF.

The V call is TRBV19, the J call TRBJ2-7, with TRBD2 matching 9 bases. Germline lookup yields CDR1 LNHDA and CDR2 SQIVND (reference sequence). The CDR3 covers 15 residues. The trim removed 5 bases at V and 7 bases at J, leaving 12 bases unmatched. The CDR3 here is CASSPKREALREQYF. The DNA for the CDR3 is TGTGCCAGTAGTCCCAAGCGGGAGGCGCTTCGGGAGCAGTACTTC. The full variable domain, with the rest looked up from reference TRBV19 and TRBJ2-7, is DGGITQSPKYLFRKEGQNVTLSCEQNLNHDAMYWYRQDPGQGLRLIYYSQIVNDFQKGDIAEGYSVSREKKESFPLTVTSAQKNPTAFYLCASSPKREALREQYFGPGTRLTVT.

The chain is built from TRBV29-1 and TRBJ2-3; 8 nucleotides line up with TRBD1. Germline-derived CDR1 and CDR2 are SQVTM and ANQGSEA. Trimming removed 7 bases from V and 2 bases from J; junction bases left unmatched: 5. CDR3 length: 13 amino acids. CDR3 nucleotides: TGCAGCGCCAGGGGGCTTTACACAGATACGCAGTATTTT. It codes for CSARGLYTDTQYF.

In this sample, this clonotype turned up once. The chain links TRBV11-2 to TRBJ1-2; D remains ambiguous. The CDR3 is 11 amino acids. V lost 5 bases and J lost 8, with 9 bases in between. The germline CDR1 and CDR2 sequences are SGHAT and FQNNGV. This CDR3 reads CASSADLGYTF. The CDR3 nucleotides read TGTGCCAGCAGCGCCGATCTCGGCTACACCTTC.

V and J are TRBV25-1 and TRBJ1-1, with D unclear. The V gene lost 3 bases and the J gene lost 7 bases, with 6 bases spanning the gap. Germline V gene data show CDR1 as MGHDK and CDR2 as SYGVNS. The CDR3 is made up of 11 amino acids. CDR3: CASSDTDEAFF. The CDR3, as DNA: TGTGCCAGCAGTGACACAGATGAAGCTTTCTTT. Full variable domain (outside the CDR3, taken from reference TRBV25-1 and TRBJ1-1): EADIYQTPRYLVIGTGKKITLECSQTMGHDKMYWYQQDPGMELHLIHYSYGVNSTEKGDLSSESTVSRIRTEHFPLTLESARPSHTSQYLCASSDTDEAFFGQGTRLTVV.

V and J are TRBV3-1 and TRBJ2-7, with TRBD2 as a possible D gene (6 bases). Germline CDR1 reads LGHDT; CDR2 reads YNNKEL (reference sequence). CDR3 length: 15 residues. Trimming left V 3 bases short and J 0 bases short, with 12 bases between. The CDR3 DNA is TGTGCCAGCAGCCACCCACGGGGGAGCTCCTACGAGCAGTACTTC. Its protein product is CASSHPRGSSYEQYF.

The V gene is TRBV9, the J gene TRBJ2-2; a possible D gene is TRBD1 (5 bases). There are 13 residues in the CDR3. The ends were cut back, 3 bases at V and 4 bases at J, with 7 bases in the middle. Germline V gives CDR1 SGDLS, CDR2 YYNGEE. The CDR3 DNA reads as TGTGCCAGCAGCGCGACAGTCACCGGGGAGCTGTTTTTT. It specifies CASSATVTGELFF.

This chain joins TRBV10-3 and TRBJ2-5, with D tentatively TRBD2 (5 bases). Germline assignment: CDR1 ENHRY and CDR2 SYGVKD. V dropped 0 bases and J dropped 5 bases, with 10 bases sitting between them. There are 14 residues in the CDR3. CDR3 region: CAISESASTETQYF. The CDR3 region has the DNA TGTGCCATCAGTGAGTCAGCTAGCACGGAGACCCAGTACTTC.

This rearrangement joins TRBV2 to TRBJ2-6; D is perhaps TRBD1 (6 bases). Per the germline V gene, CDR1 is SNHLY and CDR2 is FYNNEI. V was clipped by 6 bases and J by 2 bases, with 8 bases between them. CDR3 length: 14 amino acids. CDR3 sequence reads: CASRQGTGANVLTF. The DNA of the CDR3 is TGTGCCAGCAGACAGGGCACTGGGGCCAACGTCCTGACTTTC.

The chain carries TRBV9 and TRBJ1-5; D is perhaps TRBD1 (5 bases). The CDR3 has 14 residues. From germline, CDR1 is SGDLS and CDR2 YYNGEE. Trimming took off 0 bases at V and 8 bases at J, with 12 bases between the two ends. This chain's CDR3 is CASSVDGGWEPQHF. The CDR3, as DNA: TGTGCCAGCAGCGTAGACGGGGGGTGGGAGCCCCAGCATTTT.

The rearrangement uses TRBV28 and TRBJ2-5; D not certain. The CDR3 runs to 15 residues. The germline V gene encodes CDR1 MDHEN and CDR2 SYDVKM. The V gene lost 4 bases and the J gene lost 5 bases, with 17 bases spanning the gap. Written as DNA, the CDR3 is TGTGCCAGCAGTTCTGGACGTACGTACGTCGAGACCCAGTACTTC. Translation gives CASSSGRTYVETQYF.

V gene TRBV20-1 combines with J gene TRBJ1-5, with D perhaps matching TRBD1 (5 bases). The CDR3 is 13 amino acids. Trimming shortened V by 3 bases and J by 1 base, and 7 bases separated the two germline ends. The V gene's germline CDR1 is DFQATT and CDR2 SNEGSKA (reference sequence). Here the CDR3 reads CSARGRSNQPQHF. DNA of the CDR3: TGCAGTGCTAGGGGGCGAAGCAATCAGCCCCAGCATTTT.

This clonotype was seen once. The rearrangement links TRBV5-1 to TRBJ2-3; no firm D call. This CDR3 is 13 amino acids long. Per germline, CDR1 SGHRS and CDR2 YFSETQ. The V gene lost 4 bases and the J gene lost 0 bases, with 6 bases spanning the gap. The CDR3, as DNA: TGCGCCAGCAGCATAGACAGCACAGATACGCAGTATTTT. It yields the protein CASSIDSTDTQYF.

The chain couples TRBV20-1 to TRBJ1-5; D is possibly TRBD1 (5 bases). V was pared by 7 bases and J by 6 bases, with 19 bases between. This CDR3 spans 14 amino acids. Germline V CDR1 and CDR2: DFQATT, SNEGSKA (reference sequence). The CDR3 DNA follows: TGCAGTGTCAGAGCTAGGGGAATGGGTCAGCCCCAGCATTTT. As protein: CSVRARGMGQPQHF.

This chain joins TRBV25-1 and TRBJ2-1; D might be TRBD2 (7 bases). This CDR3 region has 14 residues. V was trimmed by 7 bases and J by 5 bases, leaving 15 bases between them. CDR1 and CDR2 (germline): MGHDK, SYGVNS. The CDR3 nucleotides are TGTGCCAGCACGGGGGGCAGGGCTGACAATGAGCAGTTCTTC. Translated: CASTGGRADNEQFF.

This rearrangement joins TRBV5-6 to TRBJ2-1; D is possibly TRBD1 (6 bases). This CDR3 comprises 12 residues. The V end lost 0 bases, the J end lost 10 bases, and 8 bases lay between the germline ends. The V gene's germline CDR1 is SGHDT and CDR2 YYEEEE. The CDR3 loop is CASSLGGREQFF. As DNA, the CDR3 is TGTGCCAGCAGCTTGGGGGGGCGGGAGCAGTTCTTC.

The chain recombines TRBV7-9 with TRBJ2-7; no firm D call. V was clipped by 3 bases and J by 1 base, with 7 bases between them. This CDR3 spans 13 amino acids. Germline V gene sequence: CDR1 SEHNR, CDR2 FQNEAQ (reference sequence). The CDR3, as DNA: TGTGCCAGCAGCTTGGTACCTTCCTACGAGCAGTACTTC. Its translation: CASSLVPSYEQYF.

The J gene is TRBJ2-7, the V gene TRBV29-1; D is unresolved. Trimming left V 2 bases short and J 0 bases short, with 8 bases between. This CDR3 is 13 amino acids long. From germline, CDR1 is SQVTM and CDR2 ANQGSEA. The DNA of the CDR3 is TGCAGCGTTGAATCGGCTGACTCCTACGAGCAGTACTTC. Protein sequence: CSVESADSYEQYF.

J is TRBJ2-1 and V is TRBV29-1, with 14 bases aligning to TRBD2. The V gene's germline CDR1 is SQVTM and CDR2 ANQGSEA. V dropped 4 bases and J dropped 9; count of bases not matched to a gene: 2. The CDR3 sequence is 13 residues long. Here the CDR3 reads CSVGGLAGAEQFF. CDR3 DNA: TGCAGCGTTGGGGGACTAGCGGGAGCTGAGCAGTTCTTC.

The V and J genes are TRBV20-1 and TRBJ1-5; tentatively, D is TRBD1 (5 bases). The V gene lost 0 bases and the J gene lost 6 bases, with 15 bases spanning the gap. Germline lookup yields CDR1 DFQATT and CDR2 SNEGSKA (reference sequence). The CDR3 loop spans 15 amino acids. CDR3: CSARDPQGDTQPQHF. In DNA, the CDR3 is TGCAGTGCTAGAGATCCGCAAGGGGATACTCAGCCCCAGCATTTT.

This chain connects TRBV20-1 to TRBJ2-3; 11 bases are shared with TRBD2. CDR3 length equals 15 residues. The V gene's germline CDR1 is DFQATT and CDR2 SNEGSKA (reference sequence). The V gene end was trimmed by 2 bases and the J gene end by 4 bases; junction bases not matched to a gene: 5. CDR3 protein: CSARWISGRADTQYF. The CDR3 DNA reads TGCAGTGCTAGATGGATTAGCGGGAGGGCAGATACGCAGTATTTT.

The V gene is TRBV5-1, the J gene TRBJ1-1; D is unclear. Trimming left V 4 bases short and J 1 base short, with 8 bases between. This CDR3 is 13 amino acids long. CDR1 and CDR2 (germline): SGHRS, YFSETQ. Here the CDR3 DNA reads TGCGCCAGCAGCAAGGCAGCGAACACTGAAGCTTTCTTT. It encodes CASSKAANTEAFF.